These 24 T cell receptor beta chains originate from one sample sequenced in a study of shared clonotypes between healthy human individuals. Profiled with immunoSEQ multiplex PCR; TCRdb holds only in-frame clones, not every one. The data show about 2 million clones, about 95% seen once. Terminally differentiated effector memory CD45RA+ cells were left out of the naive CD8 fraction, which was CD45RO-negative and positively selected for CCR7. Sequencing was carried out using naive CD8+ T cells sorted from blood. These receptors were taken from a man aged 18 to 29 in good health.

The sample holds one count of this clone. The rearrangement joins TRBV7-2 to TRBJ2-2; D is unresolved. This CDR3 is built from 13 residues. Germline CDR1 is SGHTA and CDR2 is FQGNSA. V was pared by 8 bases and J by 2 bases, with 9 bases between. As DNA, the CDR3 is TGTGCCAGCGCCCGCCTTAACACCGGGGAGCTGTTTTTT. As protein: CASARLNTGELFF.

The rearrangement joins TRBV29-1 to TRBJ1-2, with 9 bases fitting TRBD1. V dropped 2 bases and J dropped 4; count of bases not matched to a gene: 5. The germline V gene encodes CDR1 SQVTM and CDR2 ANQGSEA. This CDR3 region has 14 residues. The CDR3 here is CSVEQDRGSYGYTF. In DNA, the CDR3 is TGCAGCGTTGAACAGGACAGGGGATCCTATGGCTACACCTTC.

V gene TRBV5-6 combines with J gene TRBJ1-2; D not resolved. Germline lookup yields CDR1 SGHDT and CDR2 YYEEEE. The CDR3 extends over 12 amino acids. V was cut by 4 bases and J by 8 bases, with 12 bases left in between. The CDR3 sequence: CASSLGLGGYTF. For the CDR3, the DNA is TGTGCCAGCAGCCTTGGCCTGGGGGGCTACACCTTC.

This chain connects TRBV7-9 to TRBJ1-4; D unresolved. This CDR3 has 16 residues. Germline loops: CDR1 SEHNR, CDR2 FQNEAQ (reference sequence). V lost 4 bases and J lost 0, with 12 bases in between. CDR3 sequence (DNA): TGTGCCAGCAGCTCCGAAAGACGGGCAACTAATGAAAAACTGTTTTTT. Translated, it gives CASSSERRATNEKLFF. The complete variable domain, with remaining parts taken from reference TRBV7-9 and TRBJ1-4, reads DTGVSQNPRHKITKRGQNVTFRCDPISEHNRLYWYRQTLGQGPEFLTYFQNEAQLEKSRLLSDRFSAERPKGSFSTLEIQRTEQGDSAMYLCASSSERRATNEKLFFGSGTQLSVL.

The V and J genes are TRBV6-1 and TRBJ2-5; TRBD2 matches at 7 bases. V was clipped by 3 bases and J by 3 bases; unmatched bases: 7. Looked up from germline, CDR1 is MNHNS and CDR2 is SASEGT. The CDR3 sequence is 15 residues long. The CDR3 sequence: CASSDAGEGKETQYF. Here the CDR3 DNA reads TGTGCCAGCAGTGACGCCGGGGAGGGGAAAGAGACCCAGTACTTC.

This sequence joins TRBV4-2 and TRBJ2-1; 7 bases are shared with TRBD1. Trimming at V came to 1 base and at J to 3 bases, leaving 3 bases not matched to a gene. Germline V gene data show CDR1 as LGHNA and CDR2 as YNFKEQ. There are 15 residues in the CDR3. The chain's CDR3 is CASSQGQGDYNEQFF. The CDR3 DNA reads TGTGCCAGCAGCCAAGGCCAGGGGGACTACAATGAGCAGTTCTTC.

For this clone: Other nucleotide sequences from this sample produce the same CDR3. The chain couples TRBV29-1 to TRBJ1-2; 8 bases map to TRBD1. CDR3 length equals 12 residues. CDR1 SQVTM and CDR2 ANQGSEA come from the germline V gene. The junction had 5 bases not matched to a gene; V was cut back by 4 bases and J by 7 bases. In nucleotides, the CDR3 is TGCAGCGTTGGTCAGGGGGCGGGTGGCTACACCTTC. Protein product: CSVGQGAGGYTF.

CDR3: CASSLRGDEQYF. The CDR3 DNA sequence: TGTGCCAGCAGCTTAAGAGGGGACGAGCAGTACTTC. The rearrangement links TRBV11-1 to TRBJ2-7; perhaps D is TRBD1 or TRBD2 (5 bases each). The germline V gene encodes CDR1 SGHAT and CDR2 FQDESV (reference sequence). The length of the CDR3 is 12 residues. V gave up 2 bases and J gave up 5 bases, with 7 bases separating them.

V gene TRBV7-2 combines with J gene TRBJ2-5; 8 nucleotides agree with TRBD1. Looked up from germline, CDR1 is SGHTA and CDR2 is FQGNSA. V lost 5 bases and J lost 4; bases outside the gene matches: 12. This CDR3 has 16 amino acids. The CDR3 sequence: CASSPERQGWGETQYF. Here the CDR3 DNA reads TGTGCCAGCAGCCCAGAGAGACAGGGGTGGGGAGAGACCCAGTACTTC.

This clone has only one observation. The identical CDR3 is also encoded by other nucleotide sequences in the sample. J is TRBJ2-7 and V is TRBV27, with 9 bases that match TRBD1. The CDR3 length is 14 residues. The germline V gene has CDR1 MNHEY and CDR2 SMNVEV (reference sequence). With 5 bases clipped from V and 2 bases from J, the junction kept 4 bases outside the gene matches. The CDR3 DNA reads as TGTGCCAGCAGTCGGACAGGGGCTCCCTACGAGCAGTACTTC. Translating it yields CASSRTGAPYEQYF.

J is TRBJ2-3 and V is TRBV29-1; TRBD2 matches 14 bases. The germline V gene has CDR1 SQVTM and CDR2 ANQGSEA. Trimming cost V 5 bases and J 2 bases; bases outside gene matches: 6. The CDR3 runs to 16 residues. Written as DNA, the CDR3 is TGCAGCGTTTTTGGACTAGCGGGAGGCTACACAGATACGCAGTATTTT. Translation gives CSVFGLAGGYTDTQYF.

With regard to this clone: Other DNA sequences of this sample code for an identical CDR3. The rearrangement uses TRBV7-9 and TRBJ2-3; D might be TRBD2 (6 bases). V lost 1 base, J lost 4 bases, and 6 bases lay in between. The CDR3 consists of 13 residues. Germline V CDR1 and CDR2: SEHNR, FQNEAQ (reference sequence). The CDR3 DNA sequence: TGTGCCAGCAGCTTAGAGCGGGCAGATACGCAGTATTTT. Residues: CASSLERADTQYF.

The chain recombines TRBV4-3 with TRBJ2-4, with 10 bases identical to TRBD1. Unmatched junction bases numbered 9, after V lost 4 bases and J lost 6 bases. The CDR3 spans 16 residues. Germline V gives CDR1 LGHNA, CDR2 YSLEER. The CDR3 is CASSLGQGVLPNIQYF. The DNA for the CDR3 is TGCGCCAGCAGCCTCGGACAGGGGGTCCTTCCAAACATTCAGTACTTC.

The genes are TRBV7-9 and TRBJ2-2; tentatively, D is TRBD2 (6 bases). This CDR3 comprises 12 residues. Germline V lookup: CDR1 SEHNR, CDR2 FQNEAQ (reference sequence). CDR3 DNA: TGTGTTTGGGGAGGGAACACCGGGGAGCTGTTTTTT. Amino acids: CVWGGNTGELFF.

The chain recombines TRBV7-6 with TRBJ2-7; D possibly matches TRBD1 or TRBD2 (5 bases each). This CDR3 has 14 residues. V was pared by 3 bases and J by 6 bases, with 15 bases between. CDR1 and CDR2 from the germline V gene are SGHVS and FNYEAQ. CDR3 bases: TGTGCCAGCAGCTTCCGGGACGAGGGGTTCGAGCAGTACTTC. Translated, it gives CASSFRDEGFEQYF.

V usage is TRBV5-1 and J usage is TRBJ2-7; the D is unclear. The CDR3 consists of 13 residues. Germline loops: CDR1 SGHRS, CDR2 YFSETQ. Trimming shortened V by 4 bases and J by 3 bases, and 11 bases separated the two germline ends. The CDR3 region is CASSQGPGYEQYF. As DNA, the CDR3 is TGCGCCAGCAGCCAAGGACCGGGCTACGAGCAGTACTTC.

The CDR3 is CASSERGRRNEKLFF. The CDR3 DNA reads as TGTGCCAGCAGTGAAAGAGGACGGCGTAATGAAAAACTGTTTTTT. The chain joins TRBV2 to TRBJ1-4, with D unresolved. Looked up from germline, CDR1 is SNHLY and CDR2 is FYNNEI. V was trimmed by 2 bases and J by 4 bases, leaving 11 bases between them. The CDR3 loop spans 15 amino acids. Complete variable domain (other parts from reference TRBV2 and TRBJ1-4): EPEVTQTPSHQVTQMGQEVILRCVPISNHLYFYWYRQILGQKVEFLVSFYNNEISEKSEIFDDQFSVERPDGSNFTLKIRSTKLEDSAMYFCASSERGRRNEKLFFGSGTQLSVL.

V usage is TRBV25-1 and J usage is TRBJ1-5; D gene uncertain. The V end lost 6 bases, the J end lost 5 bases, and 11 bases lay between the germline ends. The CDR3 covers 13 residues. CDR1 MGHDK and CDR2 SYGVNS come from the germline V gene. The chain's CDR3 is CASSQSVDQPQHF. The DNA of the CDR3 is TGTGCCAGCAGCCAATCCGTTGATCAGCCCCAGCATTTT.

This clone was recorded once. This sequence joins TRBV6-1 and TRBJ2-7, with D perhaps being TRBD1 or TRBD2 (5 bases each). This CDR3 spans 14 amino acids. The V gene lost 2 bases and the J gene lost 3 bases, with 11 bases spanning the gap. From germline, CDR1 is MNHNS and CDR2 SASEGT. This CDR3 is CASSERGNRYEQYF. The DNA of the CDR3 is TGTGCCAGCAGTGAACGGGGCAACCGCTACGAGCAGTACTTC.

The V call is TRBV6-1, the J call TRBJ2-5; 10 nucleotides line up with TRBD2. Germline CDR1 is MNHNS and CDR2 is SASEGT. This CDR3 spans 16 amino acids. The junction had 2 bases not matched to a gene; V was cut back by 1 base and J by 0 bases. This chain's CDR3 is CASSEGSGRYQETQYF. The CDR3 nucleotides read TGTGCCAGCAGTGAAGGTAGCGGGAGGTACCAAGAGACCCAGTACTTC.

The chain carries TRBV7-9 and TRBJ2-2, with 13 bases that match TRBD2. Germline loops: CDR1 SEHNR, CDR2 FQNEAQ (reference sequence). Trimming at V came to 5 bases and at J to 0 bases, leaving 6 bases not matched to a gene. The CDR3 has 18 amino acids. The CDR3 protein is CASSTRLAGGANTGELFF. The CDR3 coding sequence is TGTGCCAGCAGCACCCGACTAGCGGGAGGCGCGAACACCGGGGAGCTGTTTTTT.

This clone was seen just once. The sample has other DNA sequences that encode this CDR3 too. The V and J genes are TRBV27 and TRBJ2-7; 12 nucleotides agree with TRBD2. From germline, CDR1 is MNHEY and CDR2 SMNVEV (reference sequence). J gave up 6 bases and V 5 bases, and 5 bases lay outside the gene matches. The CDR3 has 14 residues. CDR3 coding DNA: TGTGCCAGCAGTCGACTAGCGGGGGTCGGCGAGCAGTACTTC. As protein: CASSRLAGVGEQYF.

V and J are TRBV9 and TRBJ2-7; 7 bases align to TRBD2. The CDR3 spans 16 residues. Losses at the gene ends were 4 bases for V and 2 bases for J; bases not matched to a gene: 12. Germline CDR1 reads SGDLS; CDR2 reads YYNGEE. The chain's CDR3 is CASSPLPETSAYEQYF. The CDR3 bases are TGTGCCAGCAGCCCATTACCGGAAACTAGCGCCTACGAGCAGTACTTC. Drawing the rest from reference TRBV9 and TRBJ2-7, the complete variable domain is DSGVTQTPKHLITATGQRVTLRCSPRSGDLSVYWYQQSLDQGLQFLIQYYNGEERAKGNILERFSAQQFPDLHSELNLSSLELGDSALYFCASSPLPETSAYEQYFGPGTRLTVT.

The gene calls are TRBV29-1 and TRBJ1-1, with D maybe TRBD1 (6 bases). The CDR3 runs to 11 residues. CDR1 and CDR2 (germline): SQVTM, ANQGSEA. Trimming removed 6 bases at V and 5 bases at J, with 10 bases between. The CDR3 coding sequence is TGCAGCGTCCCCAGGGGAACTGAAGCTTTCTTT. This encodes CSVPRGTEAFF.